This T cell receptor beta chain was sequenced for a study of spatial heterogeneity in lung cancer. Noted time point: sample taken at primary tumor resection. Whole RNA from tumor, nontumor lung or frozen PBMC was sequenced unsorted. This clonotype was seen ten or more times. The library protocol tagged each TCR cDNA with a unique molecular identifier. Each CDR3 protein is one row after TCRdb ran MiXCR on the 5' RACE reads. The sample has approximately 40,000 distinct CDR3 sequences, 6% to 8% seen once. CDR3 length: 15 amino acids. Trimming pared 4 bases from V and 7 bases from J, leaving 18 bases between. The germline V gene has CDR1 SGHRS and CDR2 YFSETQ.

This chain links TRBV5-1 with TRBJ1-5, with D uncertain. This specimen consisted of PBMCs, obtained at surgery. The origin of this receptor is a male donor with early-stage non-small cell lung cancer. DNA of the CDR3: TGCGCCAGCAGCCCGGGAACAAAGGGAGCCCAGCCCCAGCATTTT. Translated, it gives CASSPGTKGAQPQHF.